This T cell receptor beta chain was found in a study of blood T cell repertoires in COVID-19. The overall study: The samples span acute and convalescent COVID-19 from the United States, Italy and Spain. T cells, B-cell-depleted T cells, or PBMCs supplied cDNA or gDNA.

In germline, CDR1 is MNHEY, CDR2 SVGAGI. This CDR3 spans 13 amino acids. Trimming removed 6 bases from V and 2 bases from J, with 10 bases in between. Original processing methods: Amplification of reference gene primers was used by the study to estimate nucleated cell counts. The data were produced by immunoSEQ multiplex PCR, yet TCRdb's version contains in-frame clones alone and is incomplete. For V, J and clone size, that table is used; D and trimming come from the DNA. The table shows 250,000 to 350,000 clones, with around 90% occurring only once. In terms of age and location, participants ranged from roughly 18 to 89 years and lived in about 25 US areas.

The chain uses TRBV6-5 and TRBJ1-2; tentative D call: TRBD1 (6 bases). The source is a woman between 18 and 29 years old with acute COVID-19. Sequencing used PBMCs or T cells enriched from blood (not recorded which). In DNA form, the CDR3 reads TGTGCCAGCAGGCGCGGACAGAACTATGGCTACACCTTC. It codes for CASRRGQNYGYTF.